This T cell receptor beta chain originates from a study of T cell responses to AZD1222 COVID-19 vaccine. Study-level findings and limits: Clonal diversity was possibly underestimated, and the donors were mostly white British, with more females.

The CDR3 totals 18 residues. The germline V and J ends were trimmed by 0 bases and 7 bases, with 19 bases remaining between them. Germline V gene lookup returns CDR1 LGHDT and CDR2 YNNKEL (reference sequence). Comments on this clone: Its antigen remains unknown.

Assay: immunoSEQ multiplex PCR; the TCRdb copy retains only in-frame clones and omits some. The table records over 95,000 clones, 90% to 95% of them present only once. This receptor was taken from an adult in good health. The specimen comprised peripheral blood, sampled on day 0 of AZD1222 vaccination. The chain links TRBV3-1 (or the pseudogene TRBV3-2) to TRBJ1-6; a weak D match, TRBD1 (6 bases). The DNA for the CDR3 is TGTGCCAGCAGCCAAGACTTCGGGGCAGGGGTAGGAAATTCACCCCTCCACTTT. Translation gives CASSQDFGAGVGNSPLHF.